Each of the 24 T cell receptor beta chains below was sequenced from the same sample in a study of T cell responses to AZD1222 COVID-19 vaccine (TCRdb year 2021). Libraries came from the immunoSEQ multiplex PCR assay. The source is immuneACCESS, and TCRdb retained only in-frame sequences with V and J called. Part of the clones is not carried over; for the studies checked, unresolved V genes explain less than half of this, and the remainder is unexplained. This sample comprises some 150,000 clones, approximately 90% of them detected only once. The ten top clones hold roughly 2.1% of the sample. The sample's time point label, in plain terms: baseline before first vaccination. The sequenced sample was peripheral blood, obtained on day 0 of AZD1222 vaccination. Receptors were obtained from an adult in good health.

This rearrangement joins TRBV7-2 to TRBJ2-1; D assignment may be TRBD1 or TRBD2 (5 bases each). Trimming took 4 bases from V and 5 from J, leaving 21 bases between them. The CDR3 runs to 17 residues. Germline V gene sequence: CDR1 SGHTA, CDR2 FQGNSA. The CDR3 loop reads CASSYPPGTRTNNEQFF. As DNA, the CDR3 is TGTGCCAGCAGCTACCCCCCCGGGACCAGAACCAACAATGAGCAGTTCTTC.

The chain employs TRBV5-4 and TRBJ2-6; D unclear. V dropped 7 bases and J dropped 0 bases, with 5 bases sitting between them. The CDR3 runs 13 residues. Germline V CDR1 and CDR2: SGHNT, YYREEE (reference sequence). DNA of the CDR3: TGTGCCAGCCAGCTCTCTGGGGCCAACGTCCTGACTTTC. The encoded protein is CASQLSGANVLTF.

The V and J genes are TRBV4-2 and TRBJ1-1; unclear D gene. The CDR3 sequence is 13 residues long. Germline loops: CDR1 LGHNA, CDR2 YNFKEQ. V lost 0 bases to trimming and J lost 6 bases, with 8 bases between them. CDR3 sequence reads: CASSQESGSEAFF. Here the CDR3 DNA reads TGTGCCAGCAGCCAAGAATCGGGGTCTGAAGCTTTCTTT.

This rearrangement joins TRBV5-4 to TRBJ2-5, with D hard to call. CDR3 size: 14 residues. V shed 4 bases and J shed 5 bases, with 15 bases lying between them. The germline CDR1 and CDR2 sequences are SGHNT and YYREEE (reference sequence). CDR3 nucleotide sequence: TGTGCCAGCAGCCCGATGGGTCTCAGCGAGACCCAGTACTTC. This sequence encodes CASSPMGLSETQYF.

This clone was recorded only once. This sequence joins TRBV19 and TRBJ2-5; a possible D gene is TRBD1 (6 bases). Germline CDR1 reads LNHDA; CDR2 reads SQIVND (reference sequence). This CDR3 is 15 amino acids long. The germline V and J ends were trimmed by 6 bases and 1 base, with 15 bases remaining between them. The DNA for the CDR3 is TGTGCCAGTAGCCCTCTGACAGGACTCCAAGAGACCCAGTACTTC. It codes for CASSPLTGLQETQYF.

The chain couples TRBV11-2 to TRBJ2-4; TRBD1 aligns across 7 bases. The germline V gene encodes CDR1 SGHAT and CDR2 FQNNGV. CDR3 size: 16 residues. V shed 5 bases and J 3 bases; nucleotides not matched to a gene: 10. The CDR3 reads CASSRPGGVLKNIQYF. CDR3 DNA sequence: TGTGCCAGCAGCCGGCCAGGGGGAGTCCTCAAAAACATTCAGTACTTC.

V and J are TRBV6-5 and TRBJ2-7; 7 bases align to TRBD2. CDR1 and CDR2 (germline): MNHEY, SVGAGI. Losses at the gene ends were 4 bases for V and 4 bases for J; bases not matched to a gene: 10. The CDR3 loop spans 15 amino acids. CDR3 sequence (DNA): TGTGCCAGCAGTTCAGCGGGATTCGGTAGTTACGAGCAGTACTTC. It specifies CASSSAGFGSYEQYF.

V and J are TRBV2 and TRBJ1-5; D not certain. Trimming removed 5 bases at V and 3 bases at J, with 5 bases between. Germline V gives CDR1 SNHLY, CDR2 FYNNEI. CDR3 size: 12 residues. The CDR3 reads CASSPTNQPQHF. The CDR3 DNA sequence: TGTGCCAGCAGTCCTACCAATCAGCCCCAGCATTTT.

CDR3 nucleotide sequence: TGTGCCAGTAGCAGACTTAGCGGAGCCTACGAGCAGTACTTC. Encoded protein: CASSRLSGAYEQYF. This chain joins TRBV19 and TRBJ2-7; D possibly corresponds to TRBD2 (6 bases). V gave up 6 bases and J gave up 2 bases, with 14 bases separating them. The CDR3 has 14 amino acids. Per germline, CDR1 LNHDA and CDR2 SQIVND (reference sequence).

The genes are TRBV5-1 and TRBJ1-2; 10 bases map to TRBD1. The junction had 14 bases not matched to a gene; V was cut back by 4 bases and J by 8 bases. Germline V gene data show CDR1 as SGHRS and CDR2 as YFSETQ. CDR3 size: 16 residues. In DNA, the CDR3 is TGCGCCAGCAGCCTTAACCCCGGGACAGGGGCCCGGGGCTACACCTTC. Protein product: CASSLNPGTGARGYTF.

The J gene is TRBJ2-2, the V gene TRBV4-3; possibly TRBD1 for D (6 bases). This CDR3 is built from 15 residues. Germline-derived CDR1 and CDR2 are LGHNA and YSLEER. The V and J ends lost 3 bases and 4 bases respectively, with 12 bases between them. The CDR3 reads CASSQEIQGTGELFF. The DNA of the CDR3 is TGCGCCAGCAGCCAGGAAATACAGGGCACCGGGGAGCTGTTTTTT.

The V gene is TRBV19, the J gene TRBJ1-1; D is ambiguous. V was shortened by 4 bases and J by 1 base, with 7 bases between the two germline ends. Germline assignment: CDR1 LNHDA and CDR2 SQIVND (reference sequence). The CDR3 contains 13 residues. As DNA, the CDR3 is TGTGCCAGTAGTACACGTAGGAACACTGAAGCTTTCTTT. This encodes CASSTRRNTEAFF.

The V call is TRBV7-9, the J call TRBJ1-2; tentatively, D is TRBD1 (6 bases). Germline-derived CDR1 and CDR2 are SEHNR and FQNEAQ (reference sequence). V was pared by 7 bases and J by 4 bases, with 16 bases between. The CDR3 length is 14 residues. The CDR3 nucleotides are TGTGCCAGCATTCCGACCAGGGGAGCCTATGGCTACACCTTC. Its protein is CASIPTRGAYGYTF.

CDR3 loop: CASSRQGAGGANVLTF. In DNA, the CDR3 is TGTGCCAGTAGTCGACAGGGGGCGGGAGGGGCCAACGTCCTGACTTTC. The chain uses TRBV19 and TRBJ2-6; TRBD1 matches 10 bases. Losses at the gene ends were 5 bases for V and 4 bases for J; bases not matched to a gene: 5. CDR1 and CDR2 from the germline V gene are LNHDA and SQIVND (reference sequence). This CDR3 has 16 amino acids.

The CDR3, as DNA: TGTGCCACCAGCCGTTCCGGGACAGGGGCTAGCAATCAGCCCCAGCATTTT. It specifies CATSRSGTGASNQPQHF. This chain joins TRBV24-1 and TRBJ1-5, with TRBD1 matching over 10 bases. Germline V lookup: CDR1 KGHDR, CDR2 SFDVKD. The CDR3 loop spans 17 amino acids. The ends lost 7 bases at V and 0 bases at J; junction bases unmatched: 8.

The V call is TRBV27, the J call TRBJ2-2, with TRBD2 matching over 8 bases. Germline V gene data show CDR1 as MNHEY and CDR2 as SMNVEV (reference sequence). Trimming removed 8 bases from V and 6 bases from J; junction bases left unmatched: 11. The CDR3 loop spans 15 amino acids. CDR3 sequence reads: CASAPGLVFAGELFF. In DNA, the CDR3 is TGTGCCAGCGCGCCGGGACTAGTGTTCGCCGGGGAGCTGTTTTTT.

V and J are TRBV19 and TRBJ2-1; TRBD2 agrees at 11 bases. Looked up from germline, CDR1 is LNHDA and CDR2 is SQIVND (reference sequence). The length of the CDR3 is 15 residues. V dropped 5 bases and J dropped 7; count of bases not matched to a gene: 7. The CDR3 reads CASSQTSGTRNEQFF. In DNA form, the CDR3 reads TGTGCCAGTAGTCAGACTAGCGGGACCAGGAATGAGCAGTTCTTC.

V gene TRBV25-1 combines with J gene TRBJ1-2; tentatively, D is TRBD1 (5 bases). The V end lost 5 bases, the J end lost 7 bases, and 11 bases lay between the germline ends. Germline V gene sequence: CDR1 MGHDK, CDR2 SYGVNS. This CDR3 contains 12 residues. CDR3 in amino acids: CASSPTGVGYTF. In nucleotides, the CDR3 is TGTGCCAGCAGTCCTACAGGAGTTGGCTACACCTTC.

Only a few counts were recorded for this clone. V usage is TRBV4-3 and J usage is TRBJ1-1; tentatively, D is TRBD1 (5 bases). From germline, CDR1 is LGHNA and CDR2 YSLEER. The CDR3 runs to 17 residues. V was trimmed by 0 bases and J by 1 base, leaving 15 bases between them. The CDR3 nucleotides are TGCGCCAGCAGCCAAGATCCGGGAGGACACCGGAACACTGAAGCTTTCTTT. Residues: CASSQDPGGHRNTEAFF.

The chain employs TRBV5-5 and TRBJ1-2; no reliable D call. The CDR3 loop spans 17 amino acids. Looked up from germline, CDR1 is SGHKS and CDR2 is YYEKEE (reference sequence). The ends were cut back, 5 bases at V and 4 bases at J, with 24 bases in the middle. CDR3 DNA: TGTGCCAGCAGTATTTCCCCGCAGGCGGCCTTCCTCTATGGCTACACCTTC. Encoded protein: CASSISPQAAFLYGYTF. The full variable domain, rest sourced from reference TRBV5-5 and TRBJ1-2, is DAGVTQSPTHLIKTRGQQVTLRCSPISGHKSVSWYQQVLGQGPQFIFQYYEKEERGRGNFPDRFSARQFPNYSSELNVNALLLGDSALYLCASSISPQAAFLYGYTFGSGTRLTVV.

J is TRBJ2-7 and V is TRBV19, with D possibly being TRBD2 (5 bases). This CDR3 spans 13 amino acids. V lost 6 bases and J lost 5, with 14 bases in between. The V gene's germline CDR1 is LNHDA and CDR2 SQIVND (reference sequence). The CDR3 DNA sequence: TGTGCCAGTAGAACGGGGAAAGGGCACGAGCAGTACTTC. Residues: CASRTGKGHEQYF.

This rearrangement joins TRBV25-1 to TRBJ2-1; D is undetermined. Between the trimmed V and J ends, which lost 4 bases and 9 bases, there was a span of 7 bases. From germline, CDR1 is MGHDK and CDR2 SYGVNS. The CDR3 extends over 11 amino acids. CDR3 amino acids: CASSVLSEQFF. DNA of the CDR3: TGTGCCAGCAGTGTACTTAGTGAGCAGTTCTTC.

The chain couples TRBV6-2 or TRBV6-3 to TRBJ2-3; D is undetermined. The CDR3 extends over 16 amino acids. V was cut by 6 bases and J by 0 bases, with 16 bases left in between. Germline CDR1 reads MNHEY; CDR2 reads SVGEGT. This CDR3 is CASRPLTNTSTDTQYF. In nucleotides, the CDR3 is TGTGCCAGCAGGCCTCTAACGAACACTAGCACAGATACGCAGTATTTT.

This clone was seen just once. V gene TRBV7-3 combines with J gene TRBJ1-1; TRBD1 might be the D (6 bases). V was pared by 4 bases and J by 0 bases, with 21 bases between. The CDR3 has 18 residues. Germline V CDR1 and CDR2: SGHTA, FQGTGA. CDR3 bases: TGTGCCAGCAGCTCCGATAATCGACAGGACACTATGAACACTGAAGCTTTCTTT. Translation: CASSSDNRQDTMNTEAFF.